These T cell receptor beta chains were read from a single sample in a study of T-cell reconstitution after alpha-beta-depleted transplantation in children. One entry per CDR3 protein results from TCRdb running MiXCR on the PCR reads. The sample holds hundreds of thousands of distinct CDR3 sequences, about 16% seen once. The sequencing used PBMCs, mostly from graft donor cells, collected 360 days after TCRalphabeta/CD19-depleted stem cell transplant. These receptors originate from a boy younger than two who had a stem cell transplant for Wiskott-Aldrich syndrome, so the T cells may come from the graft donor. The CDR3 runs from the conserved cysteine through the conserved F or W. Fields, in order: clone size, V gene, D gene, J gene, CDR3 protein, CDR3 DNA. D genes are given only for firm matches. Not every row has a clone size; where given, it reads once, few, many or a size class.

>NA|TRBV10-1|NA|TRBJ2-3
CASSEPPMWEKPDTQYF
TGCGCCAGCAGTGAACCCCCGATGTGGGAGAAGCCCGATACGCAGTATTTT
>many|TRBV29-1|NA|TRBJ2-1
CSVDARYNEQFF
TGCAGCGTTGACGCCAGATACAATGAGCAGTTCTTC
>NA|TRBV3-1|TRBD1|TRBJ1-2
CASSQAQGTTGYTF
TGTGCCAGCAGCCAAGCACAGGGGACTACGGGCTACACCTTC
>many|TRBV29-1|NA|TRBJ2-3
CSVERWASTDTQYF
TGCAGCGTTGAAAGGTGGGCCTCCACAGATACGCAGTATTTT
>NA|TRBV7-9|NA|TRBJ1-5
CASSRLGSNQPQHF
TGTGCCAGCAGCAGGTTGGGTAGCAATCAGCCCCAGCATTTT
>many|TRBV12-3/TRBV12-4|NA|TRBJ2-6
CASSFLPSGANVLTF
TGTGCCAGCAGTTTTCTCCCCTCTGGGGCCAACGTCCTGACTTTC
>NA|TRBV24-1|TRBD1|TRBJ2-3
CATSDPQRPGTGFTDTQYF
TGTGCCACCAGTGACCCCCAAAGGCCCGGGACAGGCTTCACAGATACGCAGTATTTT
>NA|TRBV7-9|NA|TRBJ2-5
CASSVSQETQYF
TGTGCCAGCAGTGTGTCCCAAGAGACCCAGTACTTC
>few|TRBV3-1|NA|TRBJ2-7
CASSQARHEQYF
TGTGCCAGCAGCCAAGCCCGACACGAGCAGTACTTC
>few|TRBV27|TRBD1|TRBJ1-5
CASSLYRGRNQPQHF
TGTGCCAGCAGTTTATACAGGGGGCGGAATCAGCCCCAGCATTTT
>NA|TRBV20-1|TRBD2|TRBJ2-1
CSARVGEGESYNEQFF
TGCAGTGCTAGGGTTGGGGAGGGAGAATCCTACAATGAGCAGTTCTTC
>NA|TRBV20-1|NA|TRBJ1-1
CSGVTQLMNTEAFF
TGCAGTGGAGTTACGCAGCTCATGAACACTGAAGCTTTCTTT
>NA|TRBV5-1|NA|TRBJ2-1
CASSLARLIGTEQFF
TGCGCCAGCAGCTTGGCCCGATTGATCGGGACTGAGCAGTTCTTC
>NA|TRBV11-2|NA|TRBJ2-4
CASSLVGAGGLAKNIQYF
TGTGCCAGCAGCTTAGTGGGCGCCGGGGGCCTTGCCAAAAACATTCAGTACTTC
>few|TRBV25-1|NA|TRBJ2-5
CASSEYPGGGGETQYF
TGTGCCAGCAGTGAATATCCAGGGGGCGGGGGGGAGACCCAGTACTTC
>once|TRBV24-1|TRBD2|TRBJ2-1
CATSDPGLRHSEQFF
TGTGCCACCAGTGACCCGGGACTACGACACAGTGAGCAGTTCTTC
>NA|TRBV20-1|NA|TRBJ2-5
CSAAQGRGRETQYF
TGCAGTGCGGCACAGGGAAGGGGAAGGGAGACCCAGTACTTC